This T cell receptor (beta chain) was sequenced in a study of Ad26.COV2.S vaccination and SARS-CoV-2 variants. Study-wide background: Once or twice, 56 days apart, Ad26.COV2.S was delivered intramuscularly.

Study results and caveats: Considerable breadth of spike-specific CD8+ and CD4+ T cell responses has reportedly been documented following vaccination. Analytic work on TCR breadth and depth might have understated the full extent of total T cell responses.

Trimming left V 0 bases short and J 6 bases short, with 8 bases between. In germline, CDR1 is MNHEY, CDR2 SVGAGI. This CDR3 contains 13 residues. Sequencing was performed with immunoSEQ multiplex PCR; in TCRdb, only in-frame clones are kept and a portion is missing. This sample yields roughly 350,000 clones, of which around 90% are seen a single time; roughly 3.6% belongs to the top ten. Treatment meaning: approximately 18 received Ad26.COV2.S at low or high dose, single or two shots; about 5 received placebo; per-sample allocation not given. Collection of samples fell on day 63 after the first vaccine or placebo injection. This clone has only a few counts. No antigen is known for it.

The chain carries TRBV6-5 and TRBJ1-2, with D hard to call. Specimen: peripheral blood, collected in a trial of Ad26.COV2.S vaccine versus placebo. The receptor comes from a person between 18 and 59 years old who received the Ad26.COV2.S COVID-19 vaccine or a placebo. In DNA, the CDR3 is TGTGCCAGCAGTTACTCGTGGAGGGATGGCTACACCTTC. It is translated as CASSYSWRDGYTF.